Below, 30 T cell receptor beta chains from the same sample are listed, as sequenced in a study of T cells in Graves' hyperthyroidism and ophthalmopathy. Using RNA transcripts as the source, TCR beta CDR3 regions were amplified. HTBI primers were used for first-round RT-PCR of the TCR CDR3. TCRdb fed the multiplex PCR reads into MiXCR, producing one record per CDR3 protein. The sample lists 350,000 to 450,000 distinct CDR3 sequences, about 15% occurring once. Sequencing was carried out using blood. These receptors all come from a woman aged 55-69 years with Graves' hyperthyroidism.

This clonotype was seen once. V is TRBV27 and J is TRBJ2-5; 16 bases map to TRBD2. Trimming took 5 bases from V and 5 from J; bases not matched to a gene: 2. Germline CDR1 is MNHEY and CDR2 is SMNVEV (reference sequence). The CDR3 runs to 15 residues. The CDR3 sequence is CASSRGLAGGETQYF. As DNA, the CDR3 is TGTGCCAGCAGTAGGGGACTAGCGGGAGGGGAGACCCAGTACTTC.

The chain uses TRBV28 and TRBJ1-2; a possible D gene is TRBD1 (5 bases). Germline V lookup: CDR1 MDHEN, CDR2 SYDVKM. V was cut by 2 bases and J by 2 bases, with 12 bases left in between. CDR3 length equals 15 residues. CDR3 sequence reads: CASSLGGAVNYGYTF. Written as DNA, the CDR3 is TGTGCCAGCAGTTTAGGAGGGGCCGTGAACTATGGCTACACCTTC.

This clonotype was seen repeatedly, ten times or more. The chain employs TRBV5-1 and TRBJ2-4; D gene uncertain. The CDR3 is made up of 14 amino acids. Germline CDR1 is SGHRS and CDR2 is YFSETQ. Trimming removed 2 bases from V and 8 bases from J, with 14 bases in between. The CDR3 is CASSFNSDRDIQYF. The CDR3 coding sequence is TGCGCCAGCAGCTTTAACTCGGATCGGGACATTCAGTACTTC.

This clonotype has at least ten counts. The chain links TRBV9 to TRBJ2-5; D not certain. From germline, CDR1 is SGDLS and CDR2 YYNGEE. The V end lost 0 bases, the J end lost 7 bases, and 10 bases lay between the germline ends. The length of the CDR3 is 13 residues. CDR3 sequence: CASSVGPLGTQYF. Written as DNA, the CDR3 is TGTGCCAGCAGCGTAGGCCCGCTCGGGACCCAGTACTTC. Supplemented by reference TRBV9 and TRBJ2-5, the full variable domain reads DSGVTQTPKHLITATGQRVTLRCSPRSGDLSVYWYQQSLDQGLQFLIQYYNGEERAKGNILERFSAQQFPDLHSELNLSSLELGDSALYFCASSVGPLGTQYFGPGTRLLVL.

This clonotype turned up a few times. The chain links TRBV4-2 to TRBJ2-7; D uncertain. V was cut by 4 bases and J by 1 base, with 11 bases left in between. This CDR3 has 14 amino acids. Looked up from germline, CDR1 is LGHNA and CDR2 is YNFKEQ. Here the CDR3 reads CASSLRAPSYEQYF. CDR3 DNA sequence: TGTGCCAGCAGCCTTCGGGCCCCATCCTACGAGCAGTACTTC.

The sample holds many counts of this clonotype. This chain connects TRBV4-2 to TRBJ2-3, with D uncertain. Between the trimmed V and J ends, which lost 0 bases and 5 bases, there was a span of 6 bases. Looked up from germline, CDR1 is LGHNA and CDR2 is YNFKEQ. This CDR3 contains 13 residues. The CDR3 reads CASSQDPLDTQYF. The CDR3 nucleotides are TGTGCCAGCAGCCAAGATCCACTAGATACGCAGTATTTT.

At least ten counts were recorded for this clonotype. The CDR3 protein is CASSPPGAGETQYF. Here the CDR3 DNA reads TGTGCCAGCTCACCACCGGGGGCCGGGGAGACCCAGTACTTC. This chain links TRBV18 with TRBJ2-5; a possible D gene is TRBD1 (6 bases). Per the germline V gene, CDR1 is KGHSH and CDR2 is LQKENI. Trimming removed 0 bases at V and 5 bases at J, with 10 bases between. The CDR3 sequence is 14 residues long.

V is TRBV19 and J is TRBJ2-1; D assignment may be TRBD1 or TRBD2 (5 bases each). The CDR3 spans 13 residues. From germline, CDR1 is LNHDA and CDR2 SQIVND (reference sequence). The germline V and J ends were trimmed by 4 bases and 12 bases, with 16 bases remaining between them. CDR3 coding DNA: TGTGCCAGTAGTACGATAGGGGCCCGGGGGCAGTTCTTC. Translating it yields CASSTIGARGQFF.

This rearrangement joins TRBV19 to TRBJ2-7; no reliable D call. The CDR3 covers 15 residues. V lost 0 bases and J lost 6, with 15 bases in between. From germline, CDR1 is LNHDA and CDR2 SQIVND (reference sequence). CDR3 region: CASSIDTRGVFEQYF. The CDR3 DNA sequence: TGTGCCAGTAGTATAGATACTCGTGGGGTCTTCGAGCAGTACTTC.

CDR3 in amino acids: CSGLLDGELFF. In nucleotides, the CDR3 is TGCAGTGGGCTATTAGACGGGGAGCTGTTTTTT. V usage is TRBV20-1 and J usage is TRBJ2-2; D unresolved. Germline values: CDR1 DFQATT, CDR2 SNEGSKA (reference sequence). V was trimmed by 7 bases and J by 7 bases, leaving 10 bases between them. The CDR3 has 11 amino acids.

The table lists this clonotype with a few counts. A read error may produce the germline difference seen at one junction end. The chain uses TRBV12-5 and TRBJ1-1, with a weak D call TRBD1 (5 bases). Germline V gene lookup returns CDR1 LGHNT and CDR2 FRNRAP. This CDR3 has 13 residues. The CDR3 nucleotides read TGTGCTAGTGCCTTGGGGGAGAACACTGAAGCTTCCTTT. This encodes CASALGENTEASF.

This clonotype was recorded many times. The chain carries TRBV9 and TRBJ2-7; TRBD2 is a possible D gene (5 bases). CDR1 is SGDLS and CDR2 is YYNGEE in the germline V gene. V dropped 0 bases and J dropped 2 bases, with 15 bases sitting between them. This CDR3 has 16 amino acids. CDR3 DNA: TGTGCCAGCAGCGTAGTATCGCGGGCGGCACCCTACGAGCAGTACTTC. It encodes CASSVVSRAAPYEQYF.

This clonotype showed up many times. The CDR3 region is CASSVSEGAYNEQFF. CDR3 coding DNA: TGTGCCAGCAGCGTCTCCGAAGGAGCTTACAATGAGCAGTTCTTC. V is TRBV9 and J is TRBJ2-1, with D uncertain. This CDR3 spans 15 amino acids. Germline-derived CDR1 and CDR2 are SGDLS and YYNGEE. V was shortened by 2 bases and J by 4 bases, with 13 bases between the two germline ends.

This clonotype has just a few counts. The chain employs TRBV7-9 and TRBJ2-5, with D perhaps matching TRBD1 (5 bases). CDR1 SEHNR and CDR2 FQNEAQ come from the germline V gene (reference sequence). V lost 2 bases and J 9 bases, leaving 7 bases between the germline ends. CDR3 size: 11 residues. The DNA for the CDR3 is TGTGCCAGCAGCTTACAGGGCCCCCAGTACTTC. Translation: CASSLQGPQYF.

The CDR3 DNA reads TGTGCCAGTAGTCCCGGGACTGATCCCTACGAGCAGTACTTC. It is translated as CASSPGTDPYEQYF. The genes are TRBV19 and TRBJ2-7; D might be TRBD2 (6 bases). The length of the CDR3 is 14 residues. CDR1 LNHDA and CDR2 SQIVND come from the germline V gene (reference sequence). With 5 bases removed from V and 2 bases from J, the gap between germline ends came to 13 bases.

This clonotype was recorded a few times. This may be a read error: a much more frequent sequence differs by one nucleotide. The genes are TRBV5-6 and TRBJ1-2; 8 positions agree with TRBD1. Unmatched junction bases numbered 19, after V lost 4 bases and J lost 2 bases. Germline V gene lookup returns CDR1 SGHDT and CDR2 YYEEEE. This CDR3 has 19 amino acids. DNA for the CDR3: TGTGCCAGCAGCCCCGTGGGTCCGAAGAGGGACAGGTCCAACTATGGCTACACCTTC. Residues: CASSPVGPKRDRSNYGYTF. Drawing the rest from reference TRBV5-6 and TRBJ1-2, the complete variable domain is DAGVTQSPTHLIKTRGQQVTLRCSPKSGHDTVSWYQQALGQGPQFIFQYYEEEERQRGNFPDRFSGHQFPNYSSELNVNALLLGDSALYLCASSPVGPKRDRSNYGYTFGSGTRLTVV.

This clonotype came up many times. The gene calls are TRBV28 and TRBJ2-5; D not certain. V lost 7 bases to trimming and J lost 6 bases, with 9 bases between them. The CDR3 is 11 amino acids. Germline lookup yields CDR1 MDHEN and CDR2 SYDVKM. The CDR3 nucleotides read TGTGCCAGCATGTATGAACAGACCCAGTACTTC. It is translated as CASMYEQTQYF.

This clonotype was picked up many times. The chain employs TRBV7-9 and TRBJ2-5; D is perhaps TRBD1 or TRBD2 (5 bases each). Germline V gene sequence: CDR1 SEHNR, CDR2 FQNEAQ (reference sequence). The CDR3 is 15 residues long. The V gene lost 2 bases and the J gene lost 3 bases, with 13 bases spanning the gap. The CDR3 DNA reads as TGTGCCAGCAGCTTATCGGGGCCCATAAAAGAGACCCAGTACTTC. This codes for CASSLSGPIKETQYF.

This clonotype has ten or more counts. This chain links TRBV18 with TRBJ1-1, with a tentative D call TRBD1 (5 bases). Germline-derived CDR1 and CDR2 are KGHSH and LQKENI. V gave up 4 bases and J gave up 2 bases, with 8 bases separating them. CDR3 length: 13 residues. The CDR3 spells CASSRGSNTEAFF. As DNA, the CDR3 is TGTGCCAGCTCACGGGGGTCAAACACTGAAGCTTTCTTT.

Comments on this clonotype: Given a much more abundant clone one base away, this may be a read error. The V gene is TRBV30, the J gene TRBJ2-1; 11 positions agree with TRBD2. This CDR3 has 12 amino acids. CDR1 is GTSNPN and CDR2 is SVGIG in the germline V gene (reference sequence). V was pared by 5 bases and J by 14 bases, with 8 bases of the junction left unmatched. The CDR3 DNA sequence: TGTGCCTGGGGTTGGTTAGCGGGGGGGGAGTTCTTC. Amino acid sequence: CAWGWLAGGEFF.

The chain uses TRBV4-2 and TRBJ2-7; 10 positions match TRBD2. CDR1 is LGHNA, CDR2 YNFKEQ, per germline. J was trimmed by 2 bases and V by 0 bases; bases with no gene match: 1. This CDR3 is 15 amino acids long. CDR3 sequence reads: CASSQEGTSAYEQYF. The CDR3 DNA is TGTGCCAGCAGCCAAGAGGGGACTAGCGCCTACGAGCAGTACTTC.

Turning to this clonotype: This could be a read error, since a much larger clone is one nucleotide away. CDR3 region: CASSLGTGKSYSF. The DNA of the CDR3 is TGTGCCAGCAGTTTAGGGACAGGGAAGAGCTACAGCTTC. This chain joins TRBV6-5 and TRBJ1-2, with 9 bases lining up with TRBD1. Per the germline V gene, CDR1 is MNHEY and CDR2 is SVGAGI. The CDR3 has 13 amino acids.

This chain uses TRBV12-3 or TRBV12-4 with TRBJ2-7; the D is unclear. The CDR3 covers 12 residues. The ends were cut back, 1 base at V and 9 bases at J, with 10 bases in the middle. The CDR3 loop reads CASSLGFLGQYF. The DNA for the CDR3 is TGTGCCAGCAGTTTAGGATTTCTAGGGCAGTACTTC.

This clonotype was observed at least ten times. The chain carries TRBV6-6 and TRBJ2-7, with D maybe TRBD1 (5 bases). Trimming took off 0 bases at V and 0 bases at J, with 9 bases between the two ends. Germline lookup yields CDR1 MNHNY and CDR2 SVGAGI (reference sequence). The CDR3 length is 15 residues. The CDR3 bases are TGTGCCAGCAGTTACTCTTCGGACAACTCCTACGAGCAGTACTTC. This sequence encodes CASSYSSDNSYEQYF.

The genes are TRBV7-8 and TRBJ2-7, with 10 positions matching TRBD2. V gave up 5 bases and J gave up 2 bases; unmatched junction bases: 9. The CDR3 length is 16 residues. Germline V gives CDR1 SGHVS, CDR2 FQNEAQ. The CDR3 DNA follows: TGTGCCAGCAGCCCGACCACTAGCGGGGCCACCTACGAGCAGTACTTC. Translating gives CASSPTTSGATYEQYF.

This clonotype was seen a single time. The J gene is TRBJ2-5, the V gene TRBV7-3; no firm D call. CDR3 length equals 15 residues. CDR1 is SGHTA and CDR2 is FQGTGA in the germline V gene. The germline V and J ends were trimmed by 0 bases and 5 bases, with 13 bases remaining between them. The CDR3 here is CASSLTSLAEETQYF. CDR3 nucleotide sequence: TGTGCCAGCAGCTTAACCTCCTTGGCCGAGGAGACCCAGTACTTC.

Ten or more counts support this clonotype. V usage is TRBV11-3 and J usage is TRBJ1-1; 8 bases line up with TRBD1. Germline V gene sequence: CDR1 SGHNT, CDR2 YENEEA. V gave up 3 bases and J gave up 7 bases; unmatched junction bases: 10. The CDR3 contains 15 residues. CDR3 sequence: CASSFGQGAPYEAFF. The CDR3 DNA reads as TGTGCCAGCAGCTTCGGGCAGGGGGCTCCATATGAAGCTTTCTTT.

The gene calls are TRBV6-1 and TRBJ2-1, with TRBD1 matching 8 bases. The ends lost 11 bases at V and 6 bases at J; junction bases unmatched: 15. From germline, CDR1 is MNHNS and CDR2 SASEGT. This CDR3 has 15 amino acids. The CDR3, as DNA: TGTGCCCACCAGGGCCCCGGACAGGGTGTCAATGAGCAGTTCTTC. This gives the protein CAHQGPGQGVNEQFF.

The J gene is TRBJ2-3, the V gene TRBV20-1; 11 bases match TRBD2. The CDR3 loop spans 13 amino acids. The V segment lost 2 bases and the J segment 10 bases; nucleotides outside the gene matches: 5. Germline V gene data show CDR1 as DFQATT and CDR2 as SNEGSKA (reference sequence). CDR3 in amino acids: CSARLAGGKAQYF. The CDR3 nucleotides read TGCAGTGCTAGATTAGCGGGAGGGAAGGCGCAGTATTTT.

This clonotype appeared many times. The CDR3 sequence is CASSFLLAGGYTF. The CDR3 DNA reads as TGTGCCAGCAGTTTCTTGTTGGCGGGGGGCTACACCTTC. The chain couples TRBV28 to TRBJ1-2; D gene unclear. V was clipped by 3 bases and J by 8 bases, with 13 bases between them. Per germline, CDR1 MDHEN and CDR2 SYDVKM. This CDR3 is 13 amino acids long.